Listed below are T cell receptor beta chains from one sample, sequenced in a study of regulatory T cells in long-lasting Graves disease. Each CDR3 protein is one row after TCRdb ran MiXCR on the multiplex PCR reads. Among 400,000 to 500,000 distinct CDR3 sequences listed, roughly 15% were seen once. This same sample was also part of a study on T cells in Graves' hyperthyroidism and ophthalmopathy.

Sample: peripheral blood mononuclear cells (PBMCs), taken at new diagnosis, from a patient treated with antithyroid drugs. The receptors here all came from a woman aged 18-35 years with Graves disease. CDR3s include the opening cysteine and the closing phenylalanine or tryptophan. D genes are given only for firm matches. Expanded clones are given a class, and other clones once, few, many or no size at all.

TRBD1	few	TRBV4-1	TRBJ1-5	TGCGCCAGCAGCCAAGATCCGGGACAGGGGGCGTTCAATCAGCCCCAGCATTTT	CASSQDPGQGAFNQPQHF
TRBD2	many	TRBV27	TRBJ2-1	TGTGCCAGCAGTTCTCCGGGACTAGCATCCTACAATGAGCAGTTCTTC	CASSSPGLASYNEQFF
.	few	TRBV4-3	TRBJ1-3	TGCGCCAGCAGCCAAGATCTTCGGTTGCGCTCTGGAAACACCATATATTTT	CASSQDLRLRSGNTIYF
.	many	TRBV7-9	TRBJ2-1	TGTGCCAGCAGCTTAGGCAAAATGGCCAATGAGCAGTTCTTC	CASSLGKMANEQFF
.	many	TRBV28	TRBJ2-1	TGTGCCAGCAGTTTATTTTTAGCAGGAAACAATGAGCAGTTCTTC	CASSLFLAGNNEQFF
TRBD2	.	TRBV7-9	TRBJ2-7	TGTGCCAGCAGCTGGGCCTCTCGGGGCGGGAGGGCCTACGAGCAGTACTTC	CASSWASRGGRAYEQYF
.	many	TRBV2	TRBJ2-7	TGTGCCAGCAGGCACACCCGAATCCCTCCTCTCGCCGATTGGAGGAGTCCAATCTACGAGCAGTACTTC	CASRHTRIPPLADWRSPIYEQYF
TRBD1	many	TRBV7-9	TRBJ2-1	TGTGCCAGCAGCTTAGTACAGGGGGCAGCTTCAGATGAGCAGTTCTTC	CASSLVQGAASDEQFF
TRBD1	.	TRBV25-1	TRBJ1-2	TGTGCCATCCCTGGACAGGGTCCCCGCCTGATTAATGGCTACACCTTC	CAIPGQGPRLINGYTF
TRBD1	many	TRBV11-3	TRBJ1-1	TGTGCCAGCAGCTTAGGATCGGACAGGCCTTACACTGAAGCTTTCTTT	CASSLGSDRPYTEAFF
TRBD1	.	TRBV7-9	TRBJ2-1	TGTGCCAGCAGCTTACAGGGGGTCTCCTACAATGAGCAGTTCTTC	CASSLQGVSYNEQFF
.	few	TRBV4-3	TRBJ2-3	TGCGCCAGCAGCCCCGGCCCTAGCCCAGATACGCAGTATTTT	CASSPGPSPDTQYF
.	many	TRBV28	TRBJ1-1	TGTGCCAGCAGTTTAAACACCGGGATGAACACTGAAGCTTTCTTT	CASSLNTGMNTEAFF
.	few	TRBV5-1	TRBJ2-1	TGCGCCAGCAGCCTGGAGGAAGGACTTGAGCAGTTCTTC	CASSLEEGLEQFF
.	many	TRBV29-1	TRBJ2-7	TGCAGCGTTGAAGACCCGGACGCGGGGAACTCCTACGAGCAGTACTTC	CSVEDPDAGNSYEQYF
.	few	TRBV27	TRBJ2-5	TGTGCCAGCGGGTGGTTTCGGGAGACCCAGTACTTC	CASGWFRETQYF
TRBD1	many	TRBV20-1	TRBJ2-3	TGCAGTGCCCAGGGGGCTACAGATACGCAGTATTTT	CSAQGATDTQYF
TRBD2	few	TRBV5-8	TRBJ2-2	TGTGCCAGCAGCTTGATTCGTAGCGGGGGCAGAAACACCGGGGAGCTGTTTTTT	CASSLIRSGGRNTGELFF
.	many	TRBV7-8	TRBJ2-1	TGTGCCAGCAGCTTAAGCCGTGCAGAGCAGTTCTTC	CASSLSRAEQFF
TRBD2	many	TRBV28	TRBJ2-2	TGTGCCAGCAGTCCCCTCGTTTACGCGGGAGGCCACGAGCTGTTTTTT	CASSPLVYAGGHELFF
.	.	TRBV29-1	TRBJ2-4	TGCAGCGGCACGGTGGGGGCTACCAAAAACATTCAGTACTTC	CSGTVGATKNIQYF
.	few	TRBV7-2	TRBJ1-5	TGTGCCAGCAGCCCAGAGCCCCGTAGCAATCAGCCCCAGCATTTT	CASSPEPRSNQPQHF
.	.	TRBV3-1	TRBJ1-6	TGTGCCAGCAGCCCCAGATGGGGGGCATCCGCTAATTCACCCCTCCACTTT	CASSPRWGASANSPLHF
TRBD2	many	TRBV29-1	TRBJ2-3	TGCAGCGTTTCCGGGGGGAGGACAGATACGCAGTATTTT	CSVSGGRTDTQYF
TRBD2	many	TRBV28	TRBJ2-1	TGTGCCAGCAGTACAACCGGGACTAGGGGCAATGAGCAGTTCTTC	CASSTTGTRGNEQFF
.	many	TRBV2	TRBJ2-3	TGTGCCAGCAGGGACAGACGCACAGATACGCAGTATTTT	CASRDRRTDTQYF
TRBD2	few	TRBV24-1	TRBJ2-2	TGTGCCACCAGTGGTTCGGGAGGGCCAAGGACCGGGGAGCTGTTTTTT	CATSGSGGPRTGELFF
.	many	TRBV28	TRBJ2-1	TGTGCCAGCAGTAAGATCCTACGGAGCTCCTACAATGAGCAGTTCTTC	CASSKILRSSYNEQFF
TRBD2	many	TRBV12-3/TRBV12-4	TRBJ2-3	TGTGCCAGCAGTAGACTAGCGGGTGATGGCACAGATACGCAGTATTTT	CASSRLAGDGTDTQYF
TRBD1	many	TRBV28	TRBJ2-7	TGTGCCAGCAGTGCCGGGACAGGGGGTTTCTACGAGCAGTACTTC	CASSAGTGGFYEQYF
TRBD2	.	TRBV29-1	TRBJ2-5	TGCAGCGGGGGACTAGTGGGAGGAGGGCAAGAGACCCAGTACTTC	CSGGLVGGGQETQYF
.	.	TRBV9	TRBJ1-5	TGTGCCAGCAGCGTAGGCACCAATCAGCCCCAGCATTTT	CASSVGTNQPQHF
.	many	TRBV12-3/TRBV12-4	TRBJ2-5	TGTGCCAGCAGTTTGCGGGGACCCGGGGAGACCCAGTACTTC	CASSLRGPGETQYF
.	.	TRBV7-9	TRBJ2-5	TGTGCCAGCAGCCTTGCAGGGTCCCAACAAGAGACCCAGTACTTC	CASSLAGSQQETQYF
TRBD2	.	TRBV5-4	TRBJ2-7	TGTGCCAGCAGCTTGGTCGGTAGCGGGAGCTACGAGCAGTACTTC	CASSLVGSGSYEQYF
.	many	TRBV20-1	TRBJ2-3	TGCAGTGCTAGAGATCCGCCATCGGATACGCAGTATTTT	CSARDPPSDTQYF
.	.	TRBV18	TRBJ1-1	TGTGCCAGCTCACCGCTTTATCGGGGTGGGAACACTGAAGCTTTCTTT	CASSPLYRGGNTEAFF
TRBD2	many	TRBV10-2	TRBJ2-5	TGCGCCAGCCTTCGGACTAGCGGGAGCTGGGCACAAGAGACCCAGTACTTC	CASLRTSGSWAQETQYF
TRBD2	.	TRBV5-1	TRBJ2-3	TGCGCCAGCAGCTTTTCGAGCGGGAGACGGCTTTCGACAGATACGCAGTATTTT	CASSFSSGRRLSTDTQYF
.	many	TRBV10-1	TRBJ2-3	TGCGCCAGCAGTGATACGGGTACTAGCACAGATACGCAGTATTTT	CASSDTGTSTDTQYF
.	many	TRBV20-1	TRBJ1-2	TGCAGTGCCATGGACGATAACTATGGCTACACCTTC	CSAMDDNYGYTF
TRBD2	.	TRBV10-1	TRBJ2-1	TGCGCCAGCAGTGAATCCCTGGGCGTTAGCGGGAGGTCAGACAATGAGCAGTTCTTC	CASSESLGVSGRSDNEQFF
TRBD2	many	TRBV14	TRBJ2-1	TGTGCCAGCAGGCGGACTAGCGGGAGAGTTAGCCCCTACAATGAGCAGTTCTTC	CASRRTSGRVSPYNEQFF
TRBD2	many	TRBV4-2	TRBJ2-7	TGTGCCAGCAGCCAAGATCGGCTAGCGGGATCCTACGAGCAGTACTTC	CASSQDRLAGSYEQYF
TRBD2	.	TRBV6-1	TRBJ2-7	TGTGCCAGCAGTACCGGCGACAGTTCCGGGACTAGCGGATACTACGAGCAGTACTTC	CASSTGDSSGTSGYYEQYF
TRBD2	few	TRBV29-1	TRBJ2-7	TGCAGCGTTGTGGGACTAGCGGGAGAGGAGCAGTACTTC	CSVVGLAGEEQYF
TRBD2	many	TRBV11-3	TRBJ2-5	TGTGCCAGCAGCCCCGGTGGCGGGAGGGCTTTGGTGACCCAGTACTTC	CASSPGGGRALVTQYF
TRBD1	many	TRBV19	TRBJ1-1	TGTGCCAGTAAGGAGGACAGGGGAGTCACTGAAGCTTTCTTT	CASKEDRGVTEAFF
TRBD2	.	TRBV13	TRBJ2-7	TGTGCCAGCAGCTTAGCTCTAGCGGGACGATGGGAGCAGTACTTC	CASSLALAGRWEQYF
.	.	TRBV19	TRBJ2-7	TGTGCCAGTAGTAGGGGCCCAGTTGAGTACTACGAGCAGTACTTC	CASSRGPVEYYEQYF
.	many	TRBV2	TRBJ2-7	TGTGCCAGCAGTGAAGTGGGGCGATACTACGAGCAGTACTTC	CASSEVGRYYEQYF
TRBD1	many	TRBV28	TRBJ2-1	TGTGCCAGCAGTTTATATTGGGACAGGGGTTCAAGCTCCTACAATGAGCAGTTCTTC	CASSLYWDRGSSSYNEQFF
.	.	TRBV15	TRBJ2-5	TGTGCCACCAGGGACGGTTCACGGGAGACCCAGTACTTC	CATRDGSRETQYF
.	few	TRBV3-1	TRBJ2-3	TGTGCCAGCAGCCAAGAATGGAGCACAGATACGCAGTATTTT	CASSQEWSTDTQYF
.	few	TRBV3-1	TRBJ2-1	TGTGCCAGCAGCCAAGTGGGAACCAATGAGCAGTTCTTC	CASSQVGTNEQFF
.	few	TRBV20-1	TRBJ2-1	TGCAGTGCAGATGCCGGTATAAGGGGCAATGAGCAGTTCTTC	CSADAGIRGNEQFF
.	many	TRBV20-1	TRBJ2-7	TGCAGTGCTACCCTAGGGAGCTCCTACGAGCAGTACTTC	CSATLGSSYEQYF